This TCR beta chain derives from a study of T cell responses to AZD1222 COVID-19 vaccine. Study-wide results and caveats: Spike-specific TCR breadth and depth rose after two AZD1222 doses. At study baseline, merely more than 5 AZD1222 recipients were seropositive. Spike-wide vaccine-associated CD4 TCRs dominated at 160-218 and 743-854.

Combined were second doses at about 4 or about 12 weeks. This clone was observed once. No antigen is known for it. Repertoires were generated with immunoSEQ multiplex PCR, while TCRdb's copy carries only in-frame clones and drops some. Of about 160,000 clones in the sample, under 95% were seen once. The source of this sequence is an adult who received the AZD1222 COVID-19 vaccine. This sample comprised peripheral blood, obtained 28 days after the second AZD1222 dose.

The DNA for the CDR3 is TGTGCCAGGGAGCCCAGGGAGTCGGGCTATGGCTACACCTTC. Translation: CAREPRESGYGYTF. V and J are TRBV11-3 and TRBJ1-2, with D possibly matching TRBD1 (5 bases). Germline V gives CDR1 SGHNT, CDR2 YENEEA. V was clipped by 9 bases and J by 4 bases, with 18 bases between them. The CDR3 is 14 residues long.